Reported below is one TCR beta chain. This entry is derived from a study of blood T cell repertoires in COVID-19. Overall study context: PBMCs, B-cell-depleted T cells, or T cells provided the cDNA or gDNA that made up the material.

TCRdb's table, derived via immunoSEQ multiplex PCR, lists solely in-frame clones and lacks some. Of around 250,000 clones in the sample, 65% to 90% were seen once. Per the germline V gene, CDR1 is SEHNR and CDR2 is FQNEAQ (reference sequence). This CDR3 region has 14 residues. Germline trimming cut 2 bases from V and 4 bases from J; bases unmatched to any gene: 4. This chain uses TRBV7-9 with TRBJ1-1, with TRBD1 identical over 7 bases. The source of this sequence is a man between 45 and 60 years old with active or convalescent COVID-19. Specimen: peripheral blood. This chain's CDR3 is CASSLTGASTEAFF. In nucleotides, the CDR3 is TGTGCCAGCAGCTTAACAGGGGCCAGCACTGAAGCTTTCTTT. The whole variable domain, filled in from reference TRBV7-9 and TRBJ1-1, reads DTGVSQNPRHKITKRGQNVTFRCDPISEHNRLYWYRQTLGQGPEFLTYFQNEAQLEKSRLLSDRFSAERPKGSFSTLEIQRTEQGDSAMYLCASSLTGASTEAFFGQGTRLTVV.